Presented here are 2 T cell receptor beta chains from one specimen sequenced in a study of blood T cell repertoires in COVID-19. Sequenced by immunoSEQ multiplex PCR; TCRdb stores in-frame clones only, minus some. The sample contains some 330,000 clones, approximately 88% of which appear only once. The material sequenced was PBMCs or T cells enriched from blood (not recorded which). Receptors originate from a man aged 25 to 40 who had recovered from COVID-19.

This clone was picked up one time. V and J are TRBV30 and TRBJ1-4; perhaps TRBD1 as D (6 bases). The CDR3 has 16 residues. Germline V lookup: CDR1 GTSNPN, CDR2 SVGIG (reference sequence). Trimming pared 5 bases from V and 0 bases from J, leaving 16 bases between. The CDR3, as DNA: TGTGCCTGGCACTCCGGGACACCCTCAACTAATGAAAAACTGTTTTTT. Residues: CAWHSGTPSTNEKLFF.

The V call is TRBV11-3, the J call TRBJ2-5, with D possibly TRBD1 on 6 matching bases. V dropped 5 bases and J dropped 2 bases, with 12 bases sitting between them. Germline CDR1 and CDR2: SGHNT and YENEEA. The CDR3 totals 14 residues. CDR3 DNA: TGTGCCAGCAGCCCCCCGGGACAACAAGAGACCCAGTACTTC. This codes for CASSPPGQQETQYF.